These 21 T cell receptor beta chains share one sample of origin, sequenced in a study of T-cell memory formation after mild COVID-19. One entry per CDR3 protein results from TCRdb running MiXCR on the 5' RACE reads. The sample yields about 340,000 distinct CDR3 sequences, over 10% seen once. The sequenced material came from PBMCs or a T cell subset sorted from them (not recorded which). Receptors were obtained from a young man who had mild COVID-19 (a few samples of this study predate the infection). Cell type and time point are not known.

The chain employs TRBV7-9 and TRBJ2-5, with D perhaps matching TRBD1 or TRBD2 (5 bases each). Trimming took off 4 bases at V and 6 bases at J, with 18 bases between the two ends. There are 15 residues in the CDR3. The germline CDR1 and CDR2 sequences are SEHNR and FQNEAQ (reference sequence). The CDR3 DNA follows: TGTGCCAGCAGCTCCACCGGGACCCCAGCGAAGACCCAGTACTTC. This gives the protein CASSSTGTPAKTQYF.

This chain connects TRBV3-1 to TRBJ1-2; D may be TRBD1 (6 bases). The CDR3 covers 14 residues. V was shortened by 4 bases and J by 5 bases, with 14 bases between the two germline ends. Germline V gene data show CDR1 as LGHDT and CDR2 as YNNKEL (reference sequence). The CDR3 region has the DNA TGTGCCAGCAGCCTCCCCAGGGGAGAGTATGGCTACACCTTC. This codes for CASSLPRGEYGYTF.

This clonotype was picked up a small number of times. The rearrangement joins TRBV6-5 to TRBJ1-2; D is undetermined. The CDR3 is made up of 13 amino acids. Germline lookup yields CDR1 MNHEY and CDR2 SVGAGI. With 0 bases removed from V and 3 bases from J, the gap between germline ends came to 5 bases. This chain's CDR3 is CASSYSRDYGYTF. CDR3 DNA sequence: TGTGCCAGCAGTTACTCACGGGACTATGGCTACACCTTC.

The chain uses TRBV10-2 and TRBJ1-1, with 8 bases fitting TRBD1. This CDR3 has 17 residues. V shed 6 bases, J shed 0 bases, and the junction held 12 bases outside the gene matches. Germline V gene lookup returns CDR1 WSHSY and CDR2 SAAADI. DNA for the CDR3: TGCGCCAGCAGCTCCGGACAGGGCTTCGGGGTGAACACTGAAGCTTTCTTT. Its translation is CASSSGQGFGVNTEAFF.

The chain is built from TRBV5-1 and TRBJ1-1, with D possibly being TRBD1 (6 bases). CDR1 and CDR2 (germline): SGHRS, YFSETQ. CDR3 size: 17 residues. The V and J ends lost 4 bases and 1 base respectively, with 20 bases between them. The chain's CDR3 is CASSVTGTLAPNTEAFF. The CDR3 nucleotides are TGCGCCAGCAGCGTAACCGGGACACTGGCCCCGAACACTGAAGCTTTCTTT.

Here the CDR3 DNA reads TGTGCCAGCAGCTTATACGAGGGAGTGAGCTATGGCTACACCTTC. Encoded protein: CASSLYEGVSYGYTF. The chain couples TRBV7-6 to TRBJ1-2; D unclear. The CDR3 loop spans 15 amino acids. The germline V gene encodes CDR1 SGHVS and CDR2 FNYEAQ. Trimming took off 2 bases at V and 4 bases at J, with 14 bases between the two ends.

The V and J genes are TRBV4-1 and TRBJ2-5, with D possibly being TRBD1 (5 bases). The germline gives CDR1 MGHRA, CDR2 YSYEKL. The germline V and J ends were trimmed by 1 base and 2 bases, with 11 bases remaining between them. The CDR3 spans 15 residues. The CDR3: CASSQGTRGQETQYF. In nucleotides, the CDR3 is TGCGCCAGCAGCCAAGGAACAAGGGGTCAAGAGACCCAGTACTTC.

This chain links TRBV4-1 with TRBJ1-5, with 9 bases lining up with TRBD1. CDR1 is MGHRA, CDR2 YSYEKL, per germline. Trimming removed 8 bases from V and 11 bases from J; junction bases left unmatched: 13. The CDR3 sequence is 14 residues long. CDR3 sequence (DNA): TGCGCCAGCGGCCCGGGACAGGGCCTCAAGGCCCAGCATTTT. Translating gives CASGPGQGLKAQHF.

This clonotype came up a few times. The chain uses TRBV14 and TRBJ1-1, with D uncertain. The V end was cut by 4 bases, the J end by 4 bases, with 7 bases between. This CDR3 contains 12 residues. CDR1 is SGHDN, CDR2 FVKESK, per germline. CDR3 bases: TGTGCCAGCAGCCGGATAGCCACTGAAGCTTTCTTT. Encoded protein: CASSRIATEAFF.

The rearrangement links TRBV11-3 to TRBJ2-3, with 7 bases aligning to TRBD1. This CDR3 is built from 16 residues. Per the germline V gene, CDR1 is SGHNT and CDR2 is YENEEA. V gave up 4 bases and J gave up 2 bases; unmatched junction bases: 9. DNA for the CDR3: TGTGCCAGCAGCTCCACAACAGGGGCTAACACAGATACGCAGTATTTT. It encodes CASSSTTGANTDTQYF.

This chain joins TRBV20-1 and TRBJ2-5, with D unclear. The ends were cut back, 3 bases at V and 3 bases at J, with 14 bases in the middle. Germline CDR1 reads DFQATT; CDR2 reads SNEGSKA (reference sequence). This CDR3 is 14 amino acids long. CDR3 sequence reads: CSASSGVGKETQYF. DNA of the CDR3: TGCAGTGCTAGTAGTGGGGTTGGTAAAGAGACCCAGTACTTC.

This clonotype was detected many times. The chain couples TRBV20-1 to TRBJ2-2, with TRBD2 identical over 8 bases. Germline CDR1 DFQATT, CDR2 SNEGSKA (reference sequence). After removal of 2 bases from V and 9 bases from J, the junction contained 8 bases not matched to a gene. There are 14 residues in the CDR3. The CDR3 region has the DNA TGCAGTGCTAGACCCTCATTTAGCGGGAGGGAGCTGTTTTTT. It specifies CSARPSFSGRELFF.

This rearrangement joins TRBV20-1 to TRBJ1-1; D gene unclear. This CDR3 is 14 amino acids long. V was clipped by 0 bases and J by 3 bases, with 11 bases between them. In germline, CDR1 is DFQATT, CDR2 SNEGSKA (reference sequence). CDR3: CSARDREGYTEAFF. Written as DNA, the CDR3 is TGCAGTGCTAGAGATCGCGAAGGGTACACTGAAGCTTTCTTT.

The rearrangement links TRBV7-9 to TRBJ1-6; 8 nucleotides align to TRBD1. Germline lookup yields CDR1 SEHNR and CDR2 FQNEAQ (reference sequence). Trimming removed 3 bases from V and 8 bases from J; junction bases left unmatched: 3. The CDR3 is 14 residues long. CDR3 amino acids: CASSFGDRHSPLHF. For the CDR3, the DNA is TGTGCCAGCAGCTTCGGGGACAGGCATTCACCCCTCCACTTT. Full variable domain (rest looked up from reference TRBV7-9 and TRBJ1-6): DTGVSQNPRHKITKRGQNVTFRCDPISEHNRLYWYRQTLGQGPEFLTYFQNEAQLEKSRLLSDRFSAERPKGSFSTLEIQRTEQGDSAMYLCASSFGDRHSPLHFGNGTRLTVT.

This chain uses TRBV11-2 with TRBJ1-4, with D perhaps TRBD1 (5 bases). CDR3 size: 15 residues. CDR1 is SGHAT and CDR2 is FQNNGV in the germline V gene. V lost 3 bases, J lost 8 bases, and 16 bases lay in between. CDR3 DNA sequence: TGTGCCAGCAGCTTCTCGGGCCCCAAGGGGGAAAAACTGTTTTTT. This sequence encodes CASSFSGPKGEKLFF.

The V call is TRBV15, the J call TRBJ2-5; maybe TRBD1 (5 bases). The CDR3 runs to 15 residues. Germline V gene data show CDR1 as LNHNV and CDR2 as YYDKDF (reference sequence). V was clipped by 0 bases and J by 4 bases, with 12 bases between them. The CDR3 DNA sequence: TGTGCCACCAGCAGAGATCCCAGGGATGGAGAGACCCAGTACTTC. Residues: CATSRDPRDGETQYF.

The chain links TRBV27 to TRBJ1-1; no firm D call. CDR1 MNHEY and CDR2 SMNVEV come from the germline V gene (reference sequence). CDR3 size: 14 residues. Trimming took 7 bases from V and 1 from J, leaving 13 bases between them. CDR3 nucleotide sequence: TGTGCCAGCACCCATGGACGGGGGAACACTGAAGCTTTCTTT. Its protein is CASTHGRGNTEAFF.

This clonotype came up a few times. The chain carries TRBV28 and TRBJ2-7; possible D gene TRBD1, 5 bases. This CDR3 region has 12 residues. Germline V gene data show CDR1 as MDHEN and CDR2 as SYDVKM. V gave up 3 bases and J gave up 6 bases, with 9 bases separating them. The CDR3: CASSLQGTEQYV. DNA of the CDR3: TGTGCCAGCAGTTTGCAGGGAACCGAGCAGTACGTC.

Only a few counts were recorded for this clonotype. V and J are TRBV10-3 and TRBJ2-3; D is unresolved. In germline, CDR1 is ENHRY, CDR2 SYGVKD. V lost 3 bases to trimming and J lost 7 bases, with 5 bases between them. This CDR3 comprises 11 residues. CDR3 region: CAISDSNTQYF. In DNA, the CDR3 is TGTGCCATCAGTGACAGTAATACGCAGTATTTT.

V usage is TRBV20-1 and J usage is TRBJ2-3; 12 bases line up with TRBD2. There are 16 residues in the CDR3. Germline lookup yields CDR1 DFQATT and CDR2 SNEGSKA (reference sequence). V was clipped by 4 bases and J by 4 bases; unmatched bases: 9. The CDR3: CSATRTTSGGADTQYF. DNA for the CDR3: TGCAGTGCTACACGGACGACTAGCGGGGGAGCAGATACGCAGTATTTT.

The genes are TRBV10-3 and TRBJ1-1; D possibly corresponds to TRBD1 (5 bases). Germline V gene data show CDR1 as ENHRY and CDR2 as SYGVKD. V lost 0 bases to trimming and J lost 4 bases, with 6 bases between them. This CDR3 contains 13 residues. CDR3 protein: CAISESQGTEAFF. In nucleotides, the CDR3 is TGTGCCATCAGTGAGTCCCAGGGCACTGAAGCTTTCTTT.